The clone carrying this TCR beta chain was picked up many times. The data were obtained in a study of T cells in Graves' hyperthyroidism and ophthalmopathy. Ophthalmopathy patients had Clinical Activity Score at least 3, NOSPECS grade at least 4, duration under 3 months. Clinical symptoms, serum thyroxine and TRAb, thyroid ultrasound and orbital computed tomography together formed the diagnostic basis. Amplified regions were TCR beta CDR3 sequences from RNA transcripts. RT-PCR in the first round (using the HTBI primer set) targeted the TCR CDR3. TCRdb redid the calling of the multiplex PCR reads with MiXCR, one entry per CDR3 protein. The sample contains about 350,000 distinct CDR3 sequences, 15% to 20% of which appear only once. With 1 base removed from V and 5 bases from J, the gap between germline ends came to 12 bases. The germline gives CDR1 SGHTA, CDR2 FQGNSA. CDR3 size: 14 residues.

The clonotype was recovered from a woman aged 40-49 years with Graves' ophthalmopathy. Sequences were obtained from blood. V and J are TRBV7-2 and TRBJ2-7, with D unclear. The DNA for the CDR3 is TGTGCCAGCAGCTTAGTTCCAGGTTCGAACGAGCAGTACTTC. Translated, it gives CASSLVPGSNEQYF.